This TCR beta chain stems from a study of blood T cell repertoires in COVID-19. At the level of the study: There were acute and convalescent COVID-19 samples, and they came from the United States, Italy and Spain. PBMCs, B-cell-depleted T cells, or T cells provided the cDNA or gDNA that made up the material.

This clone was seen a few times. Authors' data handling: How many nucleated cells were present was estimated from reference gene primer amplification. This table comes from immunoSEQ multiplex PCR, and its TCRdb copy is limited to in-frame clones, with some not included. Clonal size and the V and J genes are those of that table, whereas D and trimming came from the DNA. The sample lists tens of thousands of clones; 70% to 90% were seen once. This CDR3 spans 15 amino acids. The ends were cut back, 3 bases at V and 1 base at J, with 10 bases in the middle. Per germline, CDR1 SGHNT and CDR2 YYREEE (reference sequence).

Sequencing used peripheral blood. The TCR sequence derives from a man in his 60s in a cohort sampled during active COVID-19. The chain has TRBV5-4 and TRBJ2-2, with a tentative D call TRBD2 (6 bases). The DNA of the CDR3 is TGTGCCAGCAGCTCGGGACTTTTGAACACCGGGGAGCTGTTTTTT. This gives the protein CASSSGLLNTGELFF. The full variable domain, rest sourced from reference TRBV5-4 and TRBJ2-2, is ETGVTQSPTHLIKTRGQQVTLRCSSQSGHNTVSWYQQALGQGPQFIFQYYREEENGRGNFPPRFSGLQFPNYSSELNVNALELDDSALYLCASSSGLLNTGELFFGEGSRLTVL.